The rows below give T cell receptor beta chains drawn from one sample of a study of T cell responses to AZD1222 COVID-19 vaccine. The repertoire was sequenced with immunoSEQ multiplex PCR; TCRdb's copy has only in-frame clones and lacks some. Here the sample spans 150,000 to 200,000 clones, about 92% being singletons. The specimen comprised peripheral blood, sampled 28 days after the second AZD1222 dose. These receptors all come from an adult who received the AZD1222 COVID-19 vaccine. Both conserved end residues are part of each CDR3. The order of the fields is V gene, clone size, D gene, J gene, CDR3 length, CDR3 DNA, CDR3 protein. A D gene is named only where the DNA matches it firmly. The listing skips clone size in some rows; elsewhere it reads once, few, many or a size class.

V gene: TRBV5-4; clone size: NA; D gene: NA; J gene: TRBJ1-2; CDR3 length: 13; CDR3 DNA: TGTGCCAGCAGACAGGACAGAAACTATGGCTACACCTTC; CDR3 protein: CASRQDRNYGYTF
V gene: TRBV3-1/TRBV3-2; clone size: once; D gene: NA; J gene: TRBJ1-5; CDR3 length: 16; CDR3 DNA: TGTGCCAGCAGCCAAGGCCCCGACAGGCCTCGGCAGCCCCAGCATTTT; CDR3 protein: CASSQGPDRPRQPQHF
V gene: TRBV12-3/TRBV12-4; clone size: NA; D gene: NA; J gene: TRBJ2-5; CDR3 length: 12; CDR3 DNA: TGTGCCAGCACCCTTGGCCAAGAGACCCAGTACTTC; CDR3 protein: CASTLGQETQYF
V gene: TRBV27; clone size: NA; D gene: NA; J gene: TRBJ1-5; CDR3 length: 15; CDR3 DNA: TGTGCCAGCAGTTTAGTTACAGGGTCAAATCAGCCCCAGCATTTT; CDR3 protein: CASSLVTGSNQPQHF
V gene: TRBV28; clone size: NA; D gene: TRBD2; J gene: TRBJ2-5; CDR3 length: 13; CDR3 DNA: TGTGCCAGCAGGTTAGCGGGAGTAGGGACCCAGTACTTC; CDR3 protein: CASRLAGVGTQYF
V gene: TRBV7-9; clone size: NA; D gene: NA; J gene: TRBJ1-2; CDR3 length: 12; CDR3 DNA: TGTGCCAGCAGTCAAGACGGCTATGGCTACACCTTC; CDR3 protein: CASSQDGYGYTF
V gene: TRBV6-2/TRBV6-3; clone size: NA; D gene: TRBD2; J gene: TRBJ2-7; CDR3 length: 16; CDR3 DNA: TGTGCCAGCAGTGGTCTCCTAGCGGGAGTCCCCTACGAGCAGTACTTC; CDR3 protein: CASSGLLAGVPYEQYF
V gene: TRBV9; clone size: NA; D gene: TRBD2; J gene: TRBJ2-5; CDR3 length: 17; CDR3 DNA: TGTGCCAGCAGCGTAGCTATCGGCGGGAGGGCCTCAGAGACCCAGTACTTC; CDR3 protein: CASSVAIGGRASETQYF
V gene: TRBV5-4; clone size: NA; D gene: TRBD1; J gene: TRBJ2-7; CDR3 length: 14; CDR3 DNA: TGTGCCAGCAGCCGGACAGGGTCGGGCGACGAGCAGTACTTC; CDR3 protein: CASSRTGSGDEQYF
V gene: TRBV19; clone size: NA; D gene: NA; J gene: TRBJ1-4; CDR3 length: 16; CDR3 DNA: TGTGCCAGTAGTTTGGGTTTGACAGACCAAAATGAAAAACTGTTTTTT; CDR3 protein: CASSLGLTDQNEKLFF
V gene: TRBV3-1/TRBV3-2; clone size: NA; D gene: NA; J gene: TRBJ1-6; CDR3 length: 14; CDR3 DNA: TGTGCCAGCAGCCATGGGCAGGATAATTCACCCCTCCACTTT; CDR3 protein: CASSHGQDNSPLHF
V gene: TRBV6-5; clone size: NA; D gene: TRBD1; J gene: TRBJ1-5; CDR3 length: 15; CDR3 DNA: TGTGCCAGCACCGAAGGGACAGGGAGCAATCAGCCCCAGCATTTT; CDR3 protein: CASTEGTGSNQPQHF
V gene: TRBV3-1/TRBV3-2; clone size: NA; D gene: NA; J gene: TRBJ1-3; CDR3 length: 16; CDR3 DNA: TGTGCCAGCAGCCAAGAGCGGGAAAACTCTGGAAACACCATATATTTT; CDR3 protein: CASSQERENSGNTIYF
V gene: TRBV25-1; clone size: NA; D gene: NA; J gene: TRBJ1-2; CDR3 length: 14; CDR3 DNA: TGTGCCAGCAGTGGAGGGGTATCTGGCTATGGCTACACCTTC; CDR3 protein: CASSGGVSGYGYTF
V gene: TRBV10-2; clone size: NA; D gene: NA; J gene: TRBJ1-5; CDR3 length: 15; CDR3 DNA: TGCGCCAGCAAAGCCGGACAGTCTAGCAATCAGCCCCAGCATTTT; CDR3 protein: CASKAGQSSNQPQHF
V gene: TRBV4-1; clone size: NA; D gene: NA; J gene: TRBJ1-1; CDR3 length: 13; CDR3 DNA: TGCGCCAGCAGCCAAGTTCCGGGGATTGAAGCTTTCTTT; CDR3 protein: CASSQVPGIEAFF
V gene: TRBV7-9; clone size: NA; D gene: TRBD2; J gene: TRBJ2-7; CDR3 length: 15; CDR3 DNA: TGTGCCAGCAGCCGCGATAGCGGGAGGAACTACGAGCAGTACTTC; CDR3 protein: CASSRDSGRNYEQYF
V gene: TRBV29-1; clone size: NA; D gene: NA; J gene: TRBJ2-3; CDR3 length: 13; CDR3 DNA: TGCAGCGTTGGCTCGGGGGGCACAGATACGCAGTATTTT; CDR3 protein: CSVGSGGTDTQYF
V gene: TRBV6-4; clone size: NA; D gene: NA; J gene: TRBJ1-5; CDR3 length: 15; CDR3 DNA: TGTGCCAGCAGTGACAACAGTGTGGCCAATCAGCCCCAGCATTTT; CDR3 protein: CASSDNSVANQPQHF
V gene: TRBV18; clone size: few; D gene: NA; J gene: TRBJ2-7; CDR3 length: 15; CDR3 DNA: TGTGCCAGCTCATCGATTGAGGGGAGCGAAGGCGAGCAGTACTTC; CDR3 protein: CASSSIEGSEGEQYF
V gene: TRBV5-1; clone size: NA; D gene: NA; J gene: TRBJ2-3; CDR3 length: 15; CDR3 DNA: TGCGCCAGCAGCCCCTCGGGTGGTACCACAGATACGCAGTATTTT; CDR3 protein: CASSPSGGTTDTQYF
V gene: TRBV30; clone size: NA; D gene: TRBD1; J gene: TRBJ2-7; CDR3 length: 11; CDR3 DNA: TGTGCCTGGAGCTGGGGACAGACGATCTCCTTC; CDR3 protein: CAWSWGQTISF
V gene: TRBV6-6; clone size: NA; D gene: NA; J gene: TRBJ1-2; CDR3 length: 14; CDR3 DNA: TGTGCCAGCAGGAGTCCAGGGAATAACTATGGCTACACCTTC; CDR3 protein: CASRSPGNNYGYTF
V gene: TRBV6-5; clone size: NA; D gene: NA; J gene: TRBJ1-6; CDR3 length: 14; CDR3 DNA: TGTGCCAGCAGTTACCCAGGGAAGAATTCACCCCTCCACTTT; CDR3 protein: CASSYPGKNSPLHF
V gene: TRBV25-1; clone size: once; D gene: NA; J gene: TRBJ1-5; CDR3 length: 12; CDR3 DNA: TGTGCCAGCAAGGGTAGCAATCAGCCCCAGCATTTT; CDR3 protein: CASKGSNQPQHF
V gene: TRBV7-6; clone size: NA; D gene: NA; J gene: TRBJ1-3; CDR3 length: 16; CDR3 DNA: TGTGCCAGCAGCTTTAGCAGTGGGGACTCTGGAAACACCATATATTTT; CDR3 protein: CASSFSSGDSGNTIYF
V gene: TRBV5-4; clone size: NA; D gene: NA; J gene: TRBJ2-2; CDR3 length: 15; CDR3 DNA: TGTGCCAGCAGCTTGGCCGGGGCCTTAATAGGGGAGCTGTTTTTT; CDR3 protein: CASSLAGALIGELFF
V gene: TRBV4-1; clone size: NA; D gene: NA; J gene: TRBJ1-6; CDR3 length: 16; CDR3 DNA: TGCGCCAGCAGCCAAGATCCCGGGAATAGGGGTTCACCCCTCCACTTT; CDR3 protein: CASSQDPGNRGSPLHF
V gene: TRBV6-2/TRBV6-3; clone size: NA; D gene: NA; J gene: TRBJ2-3; CDR3 length: 15; CDR3 DNA: TGTGCCAGCAGTTACTCGCGCAGCAGCACAGATACGCAGTATTTT; CDR3 protein: CASSYSRSSTDTQYF
V gene: TRBV6-5; clone size: NA; D gene: NA; J gene: TRBJ1-2; CDR3 length: 16; CDR3 DNA: TGTGCCAGCAGTTACCAAGCCGGGACGGATATCTATGGCTACACCTTC; CDR3 protein: CASSYQAGTDIYGYTF
V gene: TRBV6-5; clone size: NA; D gene: NA; J gene: TRBJ2-3; CDR3 length: 15; CDR3 DNA: TGTGCCAGCAGTTCCGAGGGACGGGGCACAGATACGCAGTATTTT; CDR3 protein: CASSSEGRGTDTQYF
V gene: TRBV3-1/TRBV3-2; clone size: NA; D gene: TRBD1; J gene: TRBJ2-1; CDR3 length: 15; CDR3 DNA: TGTGCCAGCAGCCGAAGGACAGGGGGCTTTAATGAGCAGTTCTTC; CDR3 protein: CASSRRTGGFNEQFF
V gene: TRBV30; clone size: NA; D gene: NA; J gene: TRBJ2-7; CDR3 length: 12; CDR3 DNA: TGTGCCTGGAGTAGGACGGGTTACGAGCAGTACTTC; CDR3 protein: CAWSRTGYEQYF
V gene: TRBV9; clone size: NA; D gene: TRBD2; J gene: TRBJ2-1; CDR3 length: 15; CDR3 DNA: TGTGCCAGCAGCATTTCTAGCGGGACCTACAATGAGCAGTTCTTC; CDR3 protein: CASSISSGTYNEQFF
V gene: TRBV28; clone size: NA; D gene: NA; J gene: TRBJ1-2; CDR3 length: 15; CDR3 DNA: TGTGCCAGCAGCTCGGAGAGGGGAGGCAACTATGGCTACACCTTC; CDR3 protein: CASSSERGGNYGYTF
V gene: TRBV11-3; clone size: NA; D gene: NA; J gene: TRBJ2-3; CDR3 length: 15; CDR3 DNA: TGTGCCAGCAGCCCGTCTCTGGGGAGCACAGATACGCAGTATTTT; CDR3 protein: CASSPSLGSTDTQYF
V gene: TRBV9; clone size: few; D gene: TRBD2; J gene: TRBJ2-1; CDR3 length: 17; CDR3 DNA: TGTGCCAGCAGCCTCAGGACTAGCGGGGCCAGCCAGAATGAGCAGTTCTTC; CDR3 protein: CASSLRTSGASQNEQFF
V gene: TRBV9; clone size: NA; D gene: TRBD2; J gene: TRBJ2-1; CDR3 length: 17; CDR3 DNA: TGTGCCAGCAGTGTGAACGCCGGGACTAGGTGGGCGGGTGAGCAGTTCTTC; CDR3 protein: CASSVNAGTRWAGEQFF
V gene: TRBV7-9; clone size: NA; D gene: TRBD2; J gene: TRBJ2-3; CDR3 length: 16; CDR3 DNA: TGTGCCAGCAGCTTAGGGCTAGCGGGGAGCACAGATACGCAGTATTTT; CDR3 protein: CASSLGLAGSTDTQYF
V gene: TRBV2; clone size: NA; D gene: NA; J gene: TRBJ1-2; CDR3 length: 11; CDR3 DNA: TGTGCCAGCAGAAACAGAGGCGGCTACACCTTC; CDR3 protein: CASRNRGGYTF
V gene: TRBV28; clone size: once; D gene: NA; J gene: TRBJ1-2; CDR3 length: 14; CDR3 DNA: TGTGCCAGCAGTTTAGGCAGGGTATCTGCTGGCTACACCTTC; CDR3 protein: CASSLGRVSAGYTF
V gene: TRBV11-3; clone size: NA; D gene: TRBD1; J gene: TRBJ2-1; CDR3 length: 15; CDR3 DNA: TGTGCCAGCAGCTCAACCGGGACAGGGCCCAATGAGCAGTTCTTC; CDR3 protein: CASSSTGTGPNEQFF
V gene: TRBV30; clone size: NA; D gene: TRBD1; J gene: TRBJ1-6; CDR3 length: 13; CDR3 DNA: TGTGCCTGGAGACAGGGGTACAATTCACCCCTCCACTTT; CDR3 protein: CAWRQGYNSPLHF